A selection of T cell receptor beta chains follows, all from one sample in a study of shared clonotypes between healthy human individuals. Libraries were prepared by immunoSEQ multiplex PCR; TCRdb keeps only in-frame clonotypes and omits some of them. The sample has a few million clones; approximately 94% are singletons. The material sequenced was naive CD4+ T cells sorted from blood. The receptors originated from a man younger than 35 in good health. The CDR3 runs from the conserved cysteine through the conserved F or W. D genes are given only for firm matches.

TRBV4-1,TRBJ2-2,TRBD2,TGCGCCAGCAGCCAAGCCTCCCCGGGGACTAGTCACACCGGGGAGCTGTTTTTT,CASSQASPGTSHTGELFF
TRBV18,TRBJ2-2,TRBD1,TGTGCCAGCTCCCAACAGGGGGGAGGCGTTGGAGGTGCCAACACCGGGGAGCTGTTTTTT,CASSQQGGGVGGANTGELFF
TRBV30,TRBJ1-1,NA,TGTGCCTGGAGTGTACTTGGGGGAGTCGCTGAAGCTTTCTTT,CAWSVLGGVAEAFF
TRBV19,TRBJ1-4,NA,TGTGCCAGTAGTCACAGGGAGACTAATGAAAAACTGTTTTTT,CASSHRETNEKLFF
TRBV13,TRBJ1-6,NA,TGTGCCAGCAGCTTTGGAAATTCACCCCTCCACTTT,CASSFGNSPLHF
TRBV2,TRBJ1-5,NA,TGTGCCAGCAGTGATGATCTTAGGCGCAATCAGCCCCAGCATTTT,CASSDDLRRNQPQHF
TRBV9,TRBJ2-7,NA,TGTGCCAGCAGCGTAGGGTATAGGTCTACGGGGCAGTACTTC,CASSVGYRSTGQYF
TRBV11-2,TRBJ2-3,NA,TGTGCCAGCAGCTTTAGAAGGGCGGGGAGCACAGATACGCAGTATTTT,CASSFRRAGSTDTQYF
TRBV5-1,TRBJ2-2,TRBD1,TGCGCCAGCAGCGCTAGGACAGGGTTAGCCGGGGAGCTGTTTTTT,CASSARTGLAGELFF
TRBV19,TRBJ1-1,NA,TGTGCCAGTAGTATCGGCCAGGGTGTTTTCTCAGCTTTCTTT,CASSIGQGVFSAFF
TRBV7-9,TRBJ2-7,TRBD1,TGTGCCAGCAGCTTGGGGACAGGAGGTACTGGGGGCGAGCAGTACTTC,CASSLGTGGTGGEQYF
TRBV5-1,TRBJ2-5,NA,TGCGCCAGCAGCTTGAGGTTGGCGGGGAATGTGGGCTACCAAGAGACCCAGTACTTC,CASSLRLAGNVGYQETQYF
TRBV5-1,TRBJ1-2,NA,TGCGCCAGCGAGACAGATCCAGGGTATGGCTACACCTTC,CASETDPGYGYTF
TRBV5-1,TRBJ2-7,TRBD2,TGCGCCAGCAGCTTGGCGGGAGGGAGGTACGAGCAGTACTTC,CASSLAGGRYEQYF
TRBV5-1,TRBJ1-2,TRBD1,TGCGCCAGCAGCCAAGACAGGGGAGGAGGCTACACCTTC,CASSQDRGGGYTF